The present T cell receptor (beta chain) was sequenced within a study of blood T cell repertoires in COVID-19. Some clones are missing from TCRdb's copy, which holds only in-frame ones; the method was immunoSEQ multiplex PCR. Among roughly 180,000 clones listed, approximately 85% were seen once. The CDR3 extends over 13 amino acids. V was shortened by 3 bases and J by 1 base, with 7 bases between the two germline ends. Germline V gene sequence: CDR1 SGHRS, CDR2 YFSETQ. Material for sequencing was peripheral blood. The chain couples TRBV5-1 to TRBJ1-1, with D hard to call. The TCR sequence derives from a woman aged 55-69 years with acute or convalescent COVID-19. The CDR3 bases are TGCGCCAGCAGCTCCCGGGGGAACACTGAAGCTTTCTTT. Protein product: CASSSRGNTEAFF.